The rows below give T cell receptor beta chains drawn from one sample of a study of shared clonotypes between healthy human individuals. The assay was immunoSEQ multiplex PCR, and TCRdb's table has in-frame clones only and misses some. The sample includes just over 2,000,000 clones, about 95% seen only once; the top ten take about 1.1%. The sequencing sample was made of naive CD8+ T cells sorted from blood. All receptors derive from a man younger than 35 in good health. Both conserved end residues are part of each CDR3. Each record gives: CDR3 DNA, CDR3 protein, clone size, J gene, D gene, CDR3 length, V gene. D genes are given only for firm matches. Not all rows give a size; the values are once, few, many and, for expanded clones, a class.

CDR3nt: TGTGCCAGCAAACAGGGGGCGAACACTGAAGCTTTCTTT; CDR3aa: CASKQGANTEAFF; abundance: NA; j_gene: TRBJ1-1; d_gene: TRBD1; len: 13; v_gene: TRBV13
CDR3nt: TGTGCCAGCAGTGAAGATAGGGCAGGGGAGAACACTGAAGCTTTCTTT; CDR3aa: CASSEDRAGENTEAFF; abundance: NA; j_gene: TRBJ1-1; d_gene: NA; len: 16; v_gene: TRBV6-1
CDR3nt: TGCGCCAGCAGCTTGGTGCTGGTCGGCTACTACAATGAGCAGTTCTTC; CDR3aa: CASSLVLVGYYNEQFF; abundance: NA; j_gene: TRBJ2-1; d_gene: NA; len: 16; v_gene: TRBV5-1
CDR3nt: TGCGCCAGCAGCCAAGTGGGAGCAGATACGCAGTATTTT; CDR3aa: CASSQVGADTQYF; abundance: NA; j_gene: TRBJ2-3; d_gene: NA; len: 13; v_gene: TRBV4-1
CDR3nt: TGTGCCAGCGGGTCTGGTGAAGCGGGAGAAAGGGATAGCACAGATACGCAGTATTTT; CDR3aa: CASGSGEAGERDSTDTQYF; abundance: NA; j_gene: TRBJ2-3; d_gene: TRBD2; len: 19; v_gene: TRBV11-2
CDR3nt: TGTGCCACCAGCAGAGATCGCCTAGCGGGGAACAATGAGCAGTTCTTC; CDR3aa: CATSRDRLAGNNEQFF; abundance: NA; j_gene: TRBJ2-1; d_gene: TRBD2; len: 16; v_gene: TRBV15
CDR3nt: TGTGCCAGCAGCTTGGCCCTCGAGGGGGAGAAGGGCTACACCTTC; CDR3aa: CASSLALEGEKGYTF; abundance: NA; j_gene: TRBJ1-2; d_gene: NA; len: 15; v_gene: TRBV5-8
CDR3nt: TGTGCCAGCAGCTCGGGACAGGGCCTCTCCTACGAGCAGTACTTC; CDR3aa: CASSSGQGLSYEQYF; abundance: NA; j_gene: TRBJ2-7; d_gene: TRBD1; len: 15; v_gene: TRBV7-9
CDR3nt: TGTGCCAGCAGAGAGGACTCTGGAAACACCATATATTTT; CDR3aa: CASREDSGNTIYF; abundance: NA; j_gene: TRBJ1-3; d_gene: NA; len: 13; v_gene: TRBV6-1
CDR3nt: TGTGCCTGGAGTGTACTGTCTGAGCAGTTCTTC; CDR3aa: CAWSVLSEQFF; abundance: NA; j_gene: TRBJ2-1; d_gene: NA; len: 11; v_gene: TRBV30
CDR3nt: TGTGCCAGCAGCTCACGCCGCGTTGACGAGCAGTACTTC; CDR3aa: CASSSRRVDEQYF; abundance: NA; j_gene: TRBJ2-7; d_gene: NA; len: 13; v_gene: TRBV7-9
CDR3nt: TGTGCCAGCAGCTTAGGCCTGGAGGATTACGAGCAGTACTTC; CDR3aa: CASSLGLEDYEQYF; abundance: once; j_gene: TRBJ2-7; d_gene: NA; len: 14; v_gene: TRBV13
CDR3nt: TGTGCCAGCAGCTTAGTTCCGGAAGAGACCCAGTACTTC; CDR3aa: CASSLVPEETQYF; abundance: NA; j_gene: TRBJ2-5; d_gene: NA; len: 13; v_gene: TRBV7-9
CDR3nt: TGTGCCAGCAGCCACGGACTAGCGGGAGGCCTCCAAGAGACCCAGTACTTC; CDR3aa: CASSHGLAGGLQETQYF; abundance: NA; j_gene: TRBJ2-5; d_gene: TRBD2; len: 17; v_gene: TRBV7-6
CDR3nt: TGTGCCAGCAGCTCGCAGGGGCACACTGAAGCTTTCTTT; CDR3aa: CASSSQGHTEAFF; abundance: NA; j_gene: TRBJ1-1; d_gene: NA; len: 13; v_gene: TRBV7-9
CDR3nt: TGTGCCAGCAGTTCCCCGGGCGCTATCTCTTCCGGCACAGATACGCAGTATTTT; CDR3aa: CASSSPGAISSGTDTQYF; abundance: once; j_gene: TRBJ2-3; d_gene: NA; len: 18; v_gene: TRBV5-8
CDR3nt: TGTGCCAGCAGTGATTATGGGGGACACTTGAACGAGCAGTACTTC; CDR3aa: CASSDYGGHLNEQYF; abundance: once; j_gene: TRBJ2-7; d_gene: NA; len: 15; v_gene: TRBV28
CDR3nt: TGTGCCAGCAGTTACTCGACTAGACCGAACACCGGGGAGCTGTTTTTT; CDR3aa: CASSYSTRPNTGELFF; abundance: NA; j_gene: TRBJ2-2; d_gene: NA; len: 16; v_gene: TRBV6-5
CDR3nt: TGTGCCAGCAGTTTCCAGGGGGCGTCGTATGGCTACACCTTC; CDR3aa: CASSFQGASYGYTF; abundance: NA; j_gene: TRBJ1-2; d_gene: TRBD1; len: 14; v_gene: TRBV6-5
CDR3nt: TGTGCCAGCAGTGACCCACAGAACACTGAAGCTTTCTTT; CDR3aa: CASSDPQNTEAFF; abundance: NA; j_gene: TRBJ1-1; d_gene: NA; len: 13; v_gene: TRBV2
CDR3nt: TGTGCCTACACCCCGGGACTCCTCTACGAGCAGTACTTC; CDR3aa: CAYTPGLLYEQYF; abundance: NA; j_gene: TRBJ2-7; d_gene: NA; len: 13; v_gene: TRBV30
CDR3nt: TGTGCCAGCAGTTTATCGGGGACAGGGGGCGCAAGCACCGGGGAGCTGTTTTTT; CDR3aa: CASSLSGTGGASTGELFF; abundance: NA; j_gene: TRBJ2-2; d_gene: TRBD1; len: 18; v_gene: TRBV27
CDR3nt: TGTGCCAGCAGTTACTGGACTAGCGGGTCCTACGAGCAGTACTTC; CDR3aa: CASSYWTSGSYEQYF; abundance: NA; j_gene: TRBJ2-7; d_gene: TRBD2; len: 15; v_gene: TRBV6-5
CDR3nt: TGTGCCAGCAGTGAAGGGGGACTACCATACGAGCAGTACTTC; CDR3aa: CASSEGGLPYEQYF; abundance: once; j_gene: TRBJ2-7; d_gene: TRBD2; len: 14; v_gene: TRBV6-1
CDR3nt: TGTGCTAGTGGTTCACAGGGTCCGAACTATGGCTACACCTTC; CDR3aa: CASGSQGPNYGYTF; abundance: NA; j_gene: TRBJ1-2; d_gene: NA; len: 14; v_gene: TRBV12-5
CDR3nt: TGCAGCGTAGCGGGGAGCTCCTACGAGCAGTACTTC; CDR3aa: CSVAGSSYEQYF; abundance: once; j_gene: TRBJ2-7; d_gene: TRBD2; len: 12; v_gene: TRBV29-1
CDR3nt: TGTGCCAGCAGTTTGGAAGCGGGGCTCACAGATACGCAGTATTTT; CDR3aa: CASSLEAGLTDTQYF; abundance: NA; j_gene: TRBJ2-3; d_gene: TRBD2; len: 15; v_gene: TRBV28
CDR3nt: TGCAGCCGCGGGGGGGGTGGTCGCTTC; CDR3aa: CSRGGGGRF; abundance: NA; j_gene: TRBJ2-7; d_gene: TRBD2; len: 9; v_gene: TRBV29-1
CDR3nt: TGTGCCAGCTCACAAAAAGTAAGCGGCCCTGAAGCTTTCTTT; CDR3aa: CASSQKVSGPEAFF; abundance: NA; j_gene: TRBJ1-1; d_gene: NA; len: 14; v_gene: TRBV18